One T cell receptor beta chain is described in this entry. As originally analysed: Counts of nucleated cells, estimated from reference gene primer amplification, were obtained. Measured with immunoSEQ multiplex PCR; TCRdb has only the in-frame clones, and not every one. V, J and clone size reflect that table, while D and trimming were determined from the DNA. This sample has roughly 200,000 clones, with approximately 86% found just once. CDR1 is MNHEY, CDR2 SVGEGT, per germline. This CDR3 comprises 15 residues. Trimming removed 6 bases at V and 7 bases at J, with 18 bases between. The data derive from a study of blood T cell repertoires in COVID-19. Background on the study: Collection of acute and convalescent COVID-19 samples took place in the United States, Italy and Spain. PBMCs, B-cell-depleted T cells, or T cells were the source of the cDNA or gDNA that made up the material.

Those designated as exposed participants met a COVID-19 case within 2 weeks before study entry. The sample was PBMCs or T cells enriched from blood (not recorded which). The chain couples TRBV6-2 or TRBV6-3 to TRBJ2-2; TRBD1 might be the D (6 bases). This TCR was recovered from a young woman who had been exposed to COVID-19. CDR3 in DNA: TGTGCCAGCAGCCGCCAATTAACAGGGAGCGGGGAGCTGTTTTTT. This gives the protein CASSRQLTGSGELFF.